These 32 T cell receptor beta chains originate from one sample sequenced in a study of control samples from healthy donors and cancer patients. Assay used: immunoSEQ multiplex PCR; TCRdb lists only in-frame clones, some missing. The data show about 45,000 clones, around 93% seen once. The specimen was PBMCs. All receptors come from a woman in her thirties or forties with head and neck cancer.

The chain is built from TRBV2 and TRBJ1-4, with unresolved D. V was cut by 4 bases and J by 7 bases, with 19 bases left in between. Germline loops: CDR1 SNHLY, CDR2 FYNNEI. The CDR3 sequence is 16 residues long. The CDR3 spells CASSAGFGELTEKLFF. The CDR3 region has the DNA TGTGCCAGCAGTGCCGGATTTGGGGAGCTGACTGAAAAACTGTTTTTT.

CDR3 DNA sequence: TGTGCCAGCAGCCCCCCGGGTATCCTACGACAGGAGCAGTACTTC. Its protein is CASSPPGILRQEQYF. The chain is built from TRBV5-6 and TRBJ2-7, with D possibly TRBD1 on 5 matching bases. With 4 bases removed from V and 7 bases from J, the gap between germline ends came to 21 bases. The CDR3 extends over 15 amino acids. Germline V CDR1 and CDR2: SGHDT, YYEEEE.

This sequence joins TRBV29-1 and TRBJ1-1, with D hard to call. The V gene lost 7 bases and the J gene lost 3 bases, with 12 bases spanning the gap. Germline assignment: CDR1 SQVTM and CDR2 ANQGSEA. There are 12 residues in the CDR3. The CDR3 sequence is CSGGKSDTEAFF. The DNA for the CDR3 is TGCAGCGGGGGAAAATCGGACACTGAAGCTTTCTTT. Full variable domain (remainder filled in from reference TRBV29-1 and TRBJ1-1): SAVISQKPSRDICQRGTSLTIQCQVDSQVTMMFWYRQQPGQSLTLIATANQGSEATYESGFVIDKFPISRPNLTFSTLTVSNMSPEDSSIYLCSGGKSDTEAFFGQGTRLTVV.

The table lists this clone with a count of one. The V gene is TRBV28, the J gene TRBJ2-7, with a weak D call TRBD2 (5 bases). V lost 3 bases and J lost 9, with 9 bases in between. Germline V gives CDR1 MDHEN, CDR2 SYDVKM. This CDR3 spans 11 amino acids. In DNA, the CDR3 is TGTGCCAGCAGTTTCTCTAGCCGGCAGTACTTC. Its translation: CASSFSSRQYF. Supplemented by reference TRBV28 and TRBJ2-7, the full variable domain reads DVKVTQSSRYLVKRTGEKVFLECVQDMDHENMFWYRQDPGLGLRLIYFSYDVKMKEKGDIPEGYSVSREKKERFSLILESASTNQTSMYLCASSFSSRQYFGPGTRLTVT.

This sequence joins TRBV7-3 and TRBJ2-2; tentatively, D is TRBD2 (6 bases). With 4 bases removed from V and 1 base from J, the gap between germline ends came to 25 bases. Germline V lookup: CDR1 SGHTA, CDR2 FQGTGA. The CDR3 contains 20 residues. DNA for the CDR3: TGTGCCAGCAGCTATAATATCTTCGGAGGGAGTGGACAGAACACCGGGGAGCTGTTTTTT. Amino acid sequence: CASSYNIFGGSGQNTGELFF.

The chain couples TRBV6-1 to TRBJ2-1; TRBD1 agrees at 7 bases. The CDR3 has 14 residues. The J segment lost 12 bases and the V segment lost 3 bases, leaving 11 bases of the junction unmatched. Per germline, CDR1 MNHNS and CDR2 SASEGT. The CDR3 here is CASSEPTGEVRQFF. DNA for the CDR3: TGTGCCAGCAGTGAGCCCACAGGGGAAGTACGGCAGTTCTTC.

This chain uses TRBV28 with TRBJ2-2, with D perhaps matching TRBD2 (5 bases). V shed 2 bases and J shed 2 bases, with 9 bases lying between them. The CDR3 runs to 15 residues. CDR1 is MDHEN, CDR2 SYDVKM, per germline. The CDR3 region is CASSLPAANTGELFF. In DNA, the CDR3 is TGTGCCAGCAGTTTACCAGCGGCTAACACCGGGGAGCTGTTTTTT.

This clone was seen a few times. The chain joins TRBV9 to TRBJ1-3; D is ambiguous. Germline V gene sequence: CDR1 SGDLS, CDR2 YYNGEE. This CDR3 contains 17 residues. V was clipped by 0 bases and J by 2 bases, with 15 bases between them. The CDR3 loop reads CASSVDGFPRAGNTIYF. DNA for the CDR3: TGTGCCAGCAGCGTAGACGGCTTCCCGAGGGCTGGAAACACCATATATTTT. The entire variable domain, with the rest obtained from reference TRBV9 and TRBJ1-3, is as follows: DSGVTQTPKHLITATGQRVTLRCSPRSGDLSVYWYQQSLDQGLQFLIQYYNGEERAKGNILERFSAQQFPDLHSELNLSSLELGDSALYFCASSVDGFPRAGNTIYFGEGSWLTVV.

The chain carries TRBV9 and TRBJ1-1; D perhaps matches TRBD1 (6 bases). V lost 1 base, J lost 0 bases, and 13 bases lay in between. Germline V lookup: CDR1 SGDLS, CDR2 YYNGEE. The CDR3 contains 16 residues. The CDR3 DNA sequence: TGTGCCAGCAGCGTAAGGACAGTAAGTTTGAACACTGAAGCTTTCTTT. It is translated as CASSVRTVSLNTEAFF. Full variable domain (missing parts from reference TRBV9 and TRBJ1-1): DSGVTQTPKHLITATGQRVTLRCSPRSGDLSVYWYQQSLDQGLQFLIQYYNGEERAKGNILERFSAQQFPDLHSELNLSSLELGDSALYFCASSVRTVSLNTEAFFGQGTRLTVV.

CDR3 DNA: TGTGCCAGCAGCTTGGAGCAGGGCGGTACCGGGGAGCTGTTTTTT. It translates to CASSLEQGGTGELFF. The J gene is TRBJ2-2, the V gene TRBV5-4, with D possibly being TRBD1 (5 bases). Germline CDR1 and CDR2: SGHNT and YYREEE (reference sequence). The CDR3 length is 15 residues. V was cut by 0 bases and J by 5 bases, with 11 bases left in between.

The V gene is TRBV5-1, the J gene TRBJ2-5; D could derive from TRBD1 or TRBD2 (5 bases each). The V end was cut by 0 bases, the J end by 4 bases, with 13 bases between. The germline V gene has CDR1 SGHRS and CDR2 YFSETQ. This CDR3 has 15 residues. Here the CDR3 reads CASSLDLGEPETQYF. In DNA form, the CDR3 reads TGCGCCAGCAGCTTGGATCTGGGGGAGCCAGAGACCCAGTACTTC.

The chain uses TRBV27 and TRBJ2-7, with unresolved D. Per the germline V gene, CDR1 is MNHEY and CDR2 is SMNVEV (reference sequence). The CDR3 runs to 13 residues. V lost 3 bases and J 3 bases, leaving 9 bases between the germline ends. The CDR3 region has the DNA TGTGCCAGCAGTTTTGTCGCCAACTACGAGCAGTACTTC. It is translated as CASSFVANYEQYF.

The chain combines TRBV11-1 with TRBJ1-1, with 10 bases identical to TRBD1. After removal of 5 bases from V and 5 bases from J, the junction contained 5 bases not matched to a gene. The V gene's germline CDR1 is SGHAT and CDR2 FQDESV (reference sequence). The CDR3 spans 14 residues. The CDR3 sequence: CASSPDRGQTEAFF. As DNA, the CDR3 is TGTGCCAGCAGCCCAGACAGGGGGCAAACTGAAGCTTTCTTT.

The rearrangement joins TRBV19 to TRBJ1-1; D remains ambiguous. V was cut by 1 base and J by 4 bases, with 7 bases left in between. This CDR3 is 13 amino acids long. Germline CDR1 LNHDA, CDR2 SQIVND (reference sequence). The CDR3 loop is CASSIGGGTEAFF. The CDR3 nucleotides read TGTGCCAGTAGTATAGGGGGAGGCACTGAAGCTTTCTTT. Supplemented by reference TRBV19 and TRBJ1-1, the full variable domain reads DGGITQSPKYLFRKEGQNVTLSCEQNLNHDAMYWYRQDPGQGLRLIYYSQIVNDFQKGDIAEGYSVSREKKESFPLTVTSAQKNPTAFYLCASSIGGGTEAFFGQGTRLTVV.

This clone has a single count. At one of its ends the junction is not consistent with the germline gene, which may arise from a read error. The chain has TRBV5-1 and TRBJ2-7, with D uncertain. The CDR3 is made up of 16 amino acids. The germline CDR1 and CDR2 sequences are SGHRS and YFSETQ. Here the CDR3 DNA reads TGCGCCAGCAGCTTGGATCGGTCTTCGACCTACTACGGGCAGTACTTC. Protein product: CASSLDRSSTYYGQYF.

This chain connects TRBV7-8 to TRBJ2-4, with D possibly being TRBD1 (5 bases). The CDR3 totals 17 residues. With 1 base removed from V and 2 bases from J, the gap between germline ends came to 15 bases. Germline values: CDR1 SGHVS, CDR2 FQNEAQ. The CDR3 is CASSLEGQQATKNIQYF. The CDR3, as DNA: TGTGCCAGCAGCTTAGAAGGACAACAGGCGACCAAAAACATTCAGTACTTC.

This chain connects TRBV7-8 to TRBJ1-2; tentatively, D is TRBD1 (5 bases). The CDR3 is 15 amino acids. V dropped 2 bases and J dropped 0 bases, with 10 bases sitting between them. Germline V gene sequence: CDR1 SGHVS, CDR2 FQNEAQ. Here the CDR3 DNA reads TGTGCCAGCAGCTTAAGTGCGGGGGCTAACTATGGCTACACCTTC. This encodes CASSLSAGANYGYTF.

This clone was picked up one time. The rearrangement uses TRBV19 and TRBJ1-4; D is uncertain. This CDR3 has 15 residues. Trimming pared 6 bases from V and 2 bases from J, leaving 13 bases between. Germline V CDR1 and CDR2: LNHDA, SQIVND (reference sequence). DNA of the CDR3: TGTGCCAGTAGCCCACCGGGGTCCACTAATGAAAAACTGTTTTTT. Its protein is CASSPPGSTNEKLFF. Full variable domain (outside the CDR3, taken from reference TRBV19 and TRBJ1-4): DGGITQSPKYLFRKEGQNVTLSCEQNLNHDAMYWYRQDPGQGLRLIYYSQIVNDFQKGDIAEGYSVSREKKESFPLTVTSAQKNPTAFYLCASSPPGSTNEKLFFGSGTQLSVL.

V is TRBV2 and J is TRBJ1-5; 8 nucleotides line up with TRBD1. The CDR3 extends over 15 amino acids. In germline, CDR1 is SNHLY, CDR2 FYNNEI. V gave up 6 bases and J gave up 4 bases; unmatched junction bases: 8. In DNA form, the CDR3 reads TGTGCCAGCAGCGCCGACAGGGGTGGAAATCAGCCCCAGCATTTT. This encodes CASSADRGGNQPQHF.

The J gene is TRBJ1-5, the V gene TRBV2; D is possibly TRBD1 (6 bases). CDR1 and CDR2 (germline): SNHLY, FYNNEI. V gave up 6 bases and J gave up 5 bases, with 8 bases separating them. This CDR3 contains 12 residues. CDR3 nucleotides: TGTGCCAGCAGGGCAGGGGATCAGCCCCAGCATTTT. Translated, it gives CASRAGDQPQHF.

The chain employs TRBV29-1 and TRBJ1-2; a possible D gene is TRBD1 (6 bases). The V gene lost 0 bases and the J gene lost 5 bases, with 13 bases spanning the gap. The CDR3 runs to 14 residues. Germline CDR1 is SQVTM and CDR2 is ANQGSEA. CDR3 sequence: CSVEDRGRGYGYTF. In DNA, the CDR3 is TGCAGCGTTGAAGATCGAGGAAGGGGGTATGGCTACACCTTC.

The rearrangement joins TRBV14 to TRBJ2-7; D possibly corresponds to TRBD2 (5 bases). Germline V gene data show CDR1 as SGHDN and CDR2 as FVKESK. The CDR3 loop spans 14 amino acids. The V and J ends lost 1 base and 0 bases respectively, with 7 bases between them. In nucleotides, the CDR3 is TGTGCCAGCAGCCAAGGAGGGATCTCCTACGAGCAGTACTTC. Protein: CASSQGGISYEQYF. Full variable domain (outside the CDR3, taken from reference TRBV14 and TRBJ2-7): EAGVTQFPSHSVIEKGQTVTLRCDPISGHDNLYWYRRVMGKEIKFLLHFVKESKQDESGMPNNRFLAERTGGTYSTLKVQPAELEDSGVYFCASSQGGISYEQYFGPGTRLTVT.

The CDR3 is CATSDFEGGSETQYF. The CDR3 region has the DNA TGTGCCACCAGTGATTTTGAGGGGGGTTCGGAGACCCAGTACTTC. The V call is TRBV24-1, the J call TRBJ2-5; the D call may be TRBD1 or TRBD2 (6 bases each). The CDR3 runs to 15 residues. Trimming left V 1 base short and J 5 bases short, with 13 bases between. CDR1 is KGHDR and CDR2 is SFDVKD in the germline V gene.

The chain is built from TRBV19 and TRBJ1-5; 8 nucleotides align to TRBD1. The length of the CDR3 is 15 residues. Trimming removed 5 bases from V and 3 bases from J; junction bases left unmatched: 6. CDR1 is LNHDA and CDR2 is SQIVND in the germline V gene (reference sequence). The CDR3 reads CASSPDRGNNQPQHF. Written as DNA, the CDR3 is TGTGCCAGTAGTCCCGACAGGGGTAACAATCAGCCCCAGCATTTT.

The V and J genes are TRBV6-5 and TRBJ1-2, with D uncertain. Deletions cut 4 bases from V and 5 bases from J, with 5 bases between. The length of the CDR3 is 11 residues. Germline V gene sequence: CDR1 MNHEY, CDR2 SVGAGI. The CDR3 loop is CASSSSYGYTF. The CDR3 DNA reads TGTGCCAGCAGTTCGTCGTATGGCTACACCTTC.

This clone has more than one count but fewer than ten. J is TRBJ1-1 and V is TRBV16; perhaps TRBD1 as D (5 bases). CDR1 and CDR2 (germline): KGHSY, FQNENV. Trimming stripped 4 bases from V and 2 bases from J, with 8 bases between. CDR3 length equals 13 residues. This CDR3 reads CASSLTVNTEAFF. CDR3 nucleotide sequence: TGTGCCAGCAGCCTGACAGTTAACACTGAAGCTTTCTTT.

The chain combines TRBV20-1 with TRBJ2-7; D is unresolved. Germline CDR1 is DFQATT and CDR2 is SNEGSKA (reference sequence). CDR3 length: 11 amino acids. Trimming cost V 3 bases and J 2 bases, with 5 bases left between them. The DNA for the CDR3 is TGCAGTGCTAGCTCCGCCTACGAGCAGTACTTC. It yields the protein CSASSAYEQYF.

The CDR3 DNA is TGCGCCAGCAGCCAAGATCCTGGCGGGAGCTCCTACAATGAGCAGTTCTTC. This encodes CASSQDPGGSSYNEQFF. V and J are TRBV4-1 and TRBJ2-1; 7 nucleotides match TRBD2. The CDR3 has 17 residues. Germline CDR1 and CDR2: MGHRA and YSYEKL. Unmatched junction bases numbered 5, after V lost 0 bases and J lost 0 bases.

This chain uses TRBV18 with TRBJ2-5; D not resolved. Trimming pared 0 bases from V and 5 bases from J, leaving 10 bases between. Germline values: CDR1 KGHSH, CDR2 LQKENI. CDR3 length: 14 amino acids. CDR3 coding DNA: TGTGCCAGCTCACCACCGGGCCGTCGGGAGACCCAGTACTTC. The encoded protein is CASSPPGRRETQYF. Variable domain in full (rest from reference TRBV18 and TRBJ2-5): NAGVMQNPRHLVRRRGQEARLRCSPMKGHSHVYWYRQLPEEGLKFMVYLQKENIIDESGMPKERFSAEFPKEGPSILRIQQVVRGDSAAYFCASSPPGRRETQYFGPGTRLLVL.

This chain joins TRBV7-9 and TRBJ2-7; TRBD2 aligns across 10 bases. V lost 3 bases, J lost 3 bases, and 11 bases stayed unmatched. In germline, CDR1 is SEHNR, CDR2 FQNEAQ (reference sequence). There are 17 residues in the CDR3. In DNA form, the CDR3 reads TGTGCCAGCAGCTTTTTCAGACTAGCGGGTAATTTCTACGAGCAGTACTTC. Translated: CASSFFRLAGNFYEQYF. Full variable domain (outside the CDR3, taken from reference TRBV7-9 and TRBJ2-7): DTGVSQNPRHKITKRGQNVTFRCDPISEHNRLYWYRQTLGQGPEFLTYFQNEAQLEKSRLLSDRFSAERPKGSFSTLEIQRTEQGDSAMYLCASSFFRLAGNFYEQYFGPGTRLTVT.

This chain links TRBV11-2 with TRBJ1-1, with 9 bases lining up with TRBD1. CDR1 is SGHAT, CDR2 FQNNGV, per germline. After removal of 1 base from V and 1 base from J, the junction contained 4 bases not matched to a gene. The CDR3 is made up of 16 amino acids. CDR3 DNA sequence: TGTGCCAGCAGCTTAGTCCTGGGACAGGGGAACACTGAAGCTTTCTTT. Amino acid sequence: CASSLVLGQGNTEAFF.

This clone was detected only a few times. This chain uses TRBV5-5 with TRBJ2-1; D not certain. From germline, CDR1 is SGHKS and CDR2 YYEKEE (reference sequence). This CDR3 comprises 15 residues. V was shortened by 0 bases and J by 0 bases, with 7 bases between the two germline ends. DNA for the CDR3: TGTGCCAGCAGCTTGGGGCCAAGCTCCTACAATGAGCAGTTCTTC. Translating it yields CASSLGPSSYNEQFF.